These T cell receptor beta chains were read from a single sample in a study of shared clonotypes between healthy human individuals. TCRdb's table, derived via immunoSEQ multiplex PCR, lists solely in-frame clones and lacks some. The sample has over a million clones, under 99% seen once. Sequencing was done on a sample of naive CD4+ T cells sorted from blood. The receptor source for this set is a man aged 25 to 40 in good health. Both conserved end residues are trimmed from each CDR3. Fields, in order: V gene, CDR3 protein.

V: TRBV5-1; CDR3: ASSLAGGTTQY
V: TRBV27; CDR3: ASSSTGGIAGQY
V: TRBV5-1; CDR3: ASSLGPPGQSYEQY
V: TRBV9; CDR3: ASSVTGRDTQY
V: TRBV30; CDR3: AWSDHSAPFSYEQY
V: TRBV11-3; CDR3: ASSSILAGGPGELF
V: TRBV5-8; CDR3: ASSPGGAANVLT
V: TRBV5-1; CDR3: ASSMPGQQISSTEAF
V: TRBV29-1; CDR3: TFRTTGTGFETQY
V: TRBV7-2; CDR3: ASRYSGRALDEQF
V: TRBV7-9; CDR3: ASSLRQGGNNEQF
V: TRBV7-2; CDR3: ASSLDRGHEKLF
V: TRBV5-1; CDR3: ASGETGGATDTQY
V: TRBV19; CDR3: ASSRGRDSSYEQY
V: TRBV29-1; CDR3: SVRLAGYNEQF
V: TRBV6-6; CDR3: ASSYTDRNTGELF
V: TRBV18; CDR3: ASSPKGLAGGILKNEQF
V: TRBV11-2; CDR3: ASSDLGTSMDTQY
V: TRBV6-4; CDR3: ASSSGILAGTGELF
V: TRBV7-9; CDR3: ASSESSGTGELF
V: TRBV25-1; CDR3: ASSEAGNNEQF
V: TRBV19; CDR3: ASSIGQDASYEQY
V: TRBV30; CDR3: AWSVAGNTQY
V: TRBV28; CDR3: ASSIPGPHGYT
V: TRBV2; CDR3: ASRAGRISSYEQY
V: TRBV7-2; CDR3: ASSPGREREKLF
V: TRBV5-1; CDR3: ASSLAGRNTEAF
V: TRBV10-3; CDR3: AISGGTGQETQY
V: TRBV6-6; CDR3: ASSYSWARTYEQY
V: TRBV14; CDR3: ASSQTGQGNQPQH
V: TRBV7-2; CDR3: ASSSGVITEQY
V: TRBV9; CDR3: ASSPHRGENTEAF
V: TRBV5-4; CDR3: ASSPGTGANYGYT
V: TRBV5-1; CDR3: ASSRGTFTSSYNEQF
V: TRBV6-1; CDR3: ATQSYTLLETQY
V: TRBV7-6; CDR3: ASSQPGTGGEEQY
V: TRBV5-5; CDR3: ASSLSSDIRFYEQY
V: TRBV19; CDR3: ASSPDRSRGLNKQY
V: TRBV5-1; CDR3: ASSSGQISGANVLT
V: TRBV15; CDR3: ATSSNIQWSNQPQH
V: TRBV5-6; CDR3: ASSFRDRAYEQY
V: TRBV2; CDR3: ASSVSGTGRATQY
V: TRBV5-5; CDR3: ASSFATGTAYTGELF
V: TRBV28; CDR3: ASSWGDRVANTEAF
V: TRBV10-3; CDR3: AISERQDDYNEQF
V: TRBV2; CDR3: ASRTRDTRLGTQY
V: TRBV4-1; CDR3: ASSQEGALAGDEQY
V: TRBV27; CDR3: ASSYRWVSKNIQY
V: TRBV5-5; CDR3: ASSLAVDTEAF
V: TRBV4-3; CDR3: ASSQDGLAAYNEQF
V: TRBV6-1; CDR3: ASRAYRATGPQH
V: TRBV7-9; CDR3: ASSLGQGLTTNEKLF
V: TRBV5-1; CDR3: ASSLRPGLAGGAEETQY